These 7 T cell receptor beta chains were all obtained from the same sample, sequenced in a study of cytomegalovirus exposure and HLA in healthy donors. This PCR relied on a set of 60 Vbeta primers and 13 Jbeta primers. Sequencing used immunoSEQ multiplex PCR; TCRdb keeps in-frame clones, though not all of them. The table records about 150,000 clones, about 64% of them present only once. The sequenced sample was PBMCs. The source of these receptors is a middle-aged woman in good health and CMV-seronegative.

This rearrangement joins TRBV7-2 to TRBJ2-3; D gene unclear. The CDR3 has 16 residues. V dropped 2 bases and J dropped 4 bases, with 16 bases sitting between them. CDR1 is SGHTA, CDR2 FQGNSA, per germline. The CDR3 sequence is CASSLTGLATPDTQYF. The CDR3 DNA is TGTGCCAGCAGCTTAACGGGTCTCGCCACGCCAGATACGCAGTATTTT.

This chain connects TRBV2 to TRBJ1-6; 11 positions agree with TRBD1. Germline CDR1 and CDR2: SNHLY and FYNNEI. Trimming took 3 bases from V and 10 from J; bases not matched to a gene: 5. The CDR3 is made up of 15 amino acids. The CDR3 is CASSERDRGNSPLHF. In DNA form, the CDR3 reads TGTGCCAGCAGTGAGAGGGACAGGGGGAACTCACCCCTCCACTTT.

This chain connects TRBV7-2 to TRBJ1-4, with 7 bases fitting TRBD1. This CDR3 has 16 residues. V shed 2 bases, J shed 5 bases, and the junction held 8 bases outside the gene matches. The germline CDR1 and CDR2 sequences are SGHTA and FQGNSA. CDR3 sequence: CASSLTDRVKNEKLFF. The CDR3 DNA reads TGTGCCAGCAGCTTAACCGACAGGGTCAAAAATGAAAAACTGTTTTTT.

The chain has TRBV18 and TRBJ1-2, with TRBD1 matching over 10 bases. After removal of 2 bases from V and 0 bases from J, the junction contained 6 bases not matched to a gene. CDR3 size: 17 residues. Germline lookup yields CDR1 KGHSH and CDR2 LQKENI. The CDR3 nucleotides read TGTGCCAGCTCACCAATGACAGGGGGCTCAGCTAACTATGGCTACACCTTC. It specifies CASSPMTGGSANYGYTF.

V is TRBV2 and J is TRBJ1-1, with TRBD1 matching 7 bases. The CDR3 has 13 residues. Germline V gene data show CDR1 as SNHLY and CDR2 as FYNNEI. With V trimmed by 8 bases and J by 9 bases, 12 bases remained unmatched. As DNA, the CDR3 is TGTGCCAGCTTTCGGGACAGAGAGGGAAAAGCTTTCTTT. It is translated as CASFRDREGKAFF.

This clone was counted only a few times. The chain links TRBV19 to TRBJ1-1, with 7 bases identical to TRBD1. The CDR3 consists of 14 residues. CDR1 is LNHDA, CDR2 SQIVND, per germline (reference sequence). V lost 8 bases and J lost 0; bases outside the gene matches: 6. The CDR3 loop reads CASFRDSMNTEAFF. The CDR3 nucleotides are TGTGCCAGTTTCCGGGACAGCATGAACACTGAAGCTTTCTTT.

The chain employs TRBV19 and TRBJ2-7, with 10 bases identical to TRBD1. This CDR3 comprises 13 residues. Germline assignment: CDR1 LNHDA and CDR2 SQIVND (reference sequence). CDR3 sequence: CATGGTGAYEQYF. The CDR3 DNA sequence: TGTGCTACGGGAGGGACAGGGGCATACGAGCAGTACTTC.